The source of this TCR beta chain is a study of cytomegalovirus exposure and HLA in healthy donors. Turning to the study itself: Of several hundred genotyped donors, about 80% grouped in the Caucasian-associated ancestry cluster.

This CDR3 is 17 amino acids long. CDR1 is MNHEY and CDR2 is SMNVEV in the germline V gene (reference sequence). J gave up 7 bases and V 6 bases, and 16 bases lay outside the gene matches. Turning to this clone: Its antigen is still unknown.

60 Vbeta and 13 Jbeta primers were used in PCR. Sequenced by immunoSEQ multiplex PCR; TCRdb stores in-frame clones only, minus some. The sample includes over 100,000 clones, almost 80% of them seen just once. Notes on the study in general: Within an earlier analysis, most TCR beta V segments proved productive either about 87% or about 30% of the time. Association with HLA alleles at 0.05 false discovery rate was found for around 17,000 TCR beta sequences in a later analysis.

The TCR was taken from a man aged 55 to 69 in good health and CMV-seropositive. Sequencing was carried out using PBMCs. The V call is TRBV27, the J call TRBJ2-2, with 8 bases aligning to TRBD1. For the CDR3, the DNA is TGTGCCAGCAGGGTAGGACAGGGTCAGTCGAAGGGCGGGGAGCTGTTTTTT. This codes for CASRVGQGQSKGGELFF.